The clone carrying this T cell receptor (beta chain) has only one observation. Per the original methods: Scientists estimated how many nucleated cells there were by amplifying reference gene primers. Measured with immunoSEQ multiplex PCR; TCRdb has only the in-frame clones, and not every one. The DNA gave D and trimming, while V, J and clone size come from that table. Among approximately 120,000 clones, roughly 90% were seen once, and the ten largest hold over 15%. The sample is drawn from a study of blood T cell repertoires in COVID-19. Background on the study: The study drew acute and convalescent COVID-19 samples from the United States, Italy and Spain.

The CDR3 sequence is 12 residues long. Trimming took off 0 bases at V and 8 bases at J, with 8 bases between the two ends. Per germline, CDR1 SGHTS and CDR2 YDEGEE. The chain has TRBV5-8 and TRBJ1-1, with D hard to call. This clonotype originated in a human donor with acute or convalescent COVID-19. The donor label of this sample is uncertain. The sample taken for sequencing was peripheral blood. CDR3: CASSLAVPEAFF. DNA for the CDR3: TGTGCCAGCAGCTTGGCCGTCCCCGAAGCTTTCTTT.